This TCR beta chain was obtained from a study of shared clonotypes between healthy human individuals. The overall study: Aged between 18 and 49, the donors were a couple of women and a few men.

Germline V gives CDR1 MNHEY, CDR2 SMNVEV (reference sequence). Trimming removed 5 bases from V and 4 bases from J; junction bases left unmatched: 13. This CDR3 contains 17 residues. Study results and caveats: Sharing across four donors was highest in naive CD4 (roughly 5%) and lowest in memory CD8 (roughly 0.4%). Across subsets, estimated richness was generally greater for naive than for memory populations. The donor pool, a small one, limited the genetic and exposure-history diversity represented.

Sequenced by immunoSEQ multiplex PCR; TCRdb stores in-frame clones only, minus some. The data show about 2.3 million clones, about 90% seen once. A remark on this clone: No antigen is known for it.

Sequences were obtained from naive CD4+ T cells from PBMCs. Stated subset: CD45RA+ positively selected. The clonotype comes from a man aged 18 to 29 in good health. Some clones in this sample may be carry-over from other donors' samples. The chain uses TRBV27 and TRBJ1-2, with 10 positions matching TRBD1. The CDR3 protein is CASSPPLTGGLSYGYTF. Here the CDR3 DNA reads TGTGCCAGCAGTCCCCCCCTGACAGGGGGCCTCAGCTATGGCTACACCTTC.